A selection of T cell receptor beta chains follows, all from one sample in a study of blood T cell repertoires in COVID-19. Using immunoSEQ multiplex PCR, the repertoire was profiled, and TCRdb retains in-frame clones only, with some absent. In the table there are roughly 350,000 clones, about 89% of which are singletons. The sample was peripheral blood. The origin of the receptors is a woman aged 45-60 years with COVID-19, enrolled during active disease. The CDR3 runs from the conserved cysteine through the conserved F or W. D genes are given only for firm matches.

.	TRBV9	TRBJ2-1	CASSHDFGGAYNEQFF
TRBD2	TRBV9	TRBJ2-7	CASSVTSGRAKQYF
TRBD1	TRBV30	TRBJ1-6	CAWSSPGQGLVLLHF
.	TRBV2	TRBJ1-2	CASVENYGYTF
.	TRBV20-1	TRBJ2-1	CSASLRRDGNEQFF
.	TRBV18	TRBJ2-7	CASSGRQTDYEQYF
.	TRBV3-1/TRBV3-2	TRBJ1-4	CASSPRGLGEKLFF
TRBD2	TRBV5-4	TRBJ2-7	CASSPGLAGRTEQYF
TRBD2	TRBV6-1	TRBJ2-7	CASSSMAGVSYEQYF
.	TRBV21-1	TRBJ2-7	CASSKGGTGDGEQYF
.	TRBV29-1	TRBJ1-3	CSVRKQGNTIYF
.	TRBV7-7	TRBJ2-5	CASSLVGGLQETQYF
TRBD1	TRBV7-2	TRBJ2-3	CASTTRLPGTGGADTQYF
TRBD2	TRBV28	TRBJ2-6	CASRTSGQSGANVLTF
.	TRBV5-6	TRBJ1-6	CASSIRSDIQGSPLHF
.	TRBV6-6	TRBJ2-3	CASSRSTTGFAADTQYF
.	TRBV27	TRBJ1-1	CASSFLGDTEAFF
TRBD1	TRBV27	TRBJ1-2	CASSYRDSYGYTF